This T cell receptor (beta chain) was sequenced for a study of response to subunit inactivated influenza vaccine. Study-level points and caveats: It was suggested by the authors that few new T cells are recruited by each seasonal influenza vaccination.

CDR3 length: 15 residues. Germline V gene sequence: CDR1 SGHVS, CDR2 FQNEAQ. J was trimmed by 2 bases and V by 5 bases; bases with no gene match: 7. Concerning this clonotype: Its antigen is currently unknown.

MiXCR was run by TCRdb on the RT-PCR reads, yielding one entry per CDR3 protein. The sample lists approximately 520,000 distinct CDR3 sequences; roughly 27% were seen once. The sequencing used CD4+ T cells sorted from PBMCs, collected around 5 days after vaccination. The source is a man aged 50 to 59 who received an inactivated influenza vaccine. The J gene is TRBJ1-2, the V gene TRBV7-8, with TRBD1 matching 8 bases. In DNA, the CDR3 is TGTGCCAGCAGCATCGGACAGGGCTCCAACTATGGCTACACCTTC. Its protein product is CASSIGQGSNYGYTF.